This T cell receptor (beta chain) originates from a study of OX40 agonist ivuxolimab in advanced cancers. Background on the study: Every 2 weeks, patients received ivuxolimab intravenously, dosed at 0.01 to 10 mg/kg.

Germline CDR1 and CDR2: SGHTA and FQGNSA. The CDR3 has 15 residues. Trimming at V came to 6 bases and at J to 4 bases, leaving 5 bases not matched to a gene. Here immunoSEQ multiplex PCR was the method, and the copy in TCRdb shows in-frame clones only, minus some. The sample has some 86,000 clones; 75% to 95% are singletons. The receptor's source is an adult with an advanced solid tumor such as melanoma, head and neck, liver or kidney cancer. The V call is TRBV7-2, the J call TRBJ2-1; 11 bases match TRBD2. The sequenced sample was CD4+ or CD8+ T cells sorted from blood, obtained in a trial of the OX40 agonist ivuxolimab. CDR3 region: CASRDRLAGYNEQFF. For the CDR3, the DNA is TGTGCCAGCAGGGACCGACTAGCGGGGTACAATGAGCAGTTCTTC.